Shown below are 27 T cell receptor beta chains from a single sample sequenced in a study of cytomegalovirus exposure and HLA in healthy donors. The PCR employed 60 Vbeta primers together with 13 Jbeta primers. TCRdb keeps only in-frame clones here, not all; method: immunoSEQ multiplex PCR. The data contain some 110,000 clones, roughly 13% of them singletons. The sequenced sample consisted of PBMCs. The source of these receptors is a man aged 40-49 years in good health and CMV-seropositive.

This chain uses TRBV7-9 with TRBJ2-7; D is possibly TRBD2 (5 bases). Per the germline V gene, CDR1 is SEHNR and CDR2 is FQNEAQ (reference sequence). Trimming removed 5 bases at V and 2 bases at J, with 19 bases between. The CDR3 extends over 16 amino acids. The DNA for the CDR3 is TGTGCCAGCAGCCCCGAAGCCGGGGTTTCAACCTACGAGCAGTACTTC. It encodes CASSPEAGVSTYEQYF.

The chain couples TRBV11-2 to TRBJ2-7; TRBD1 aligns across 11 bases. V trimming: 2 bases; J trimming: 6 bases; junction bases outside the gene matches: 6. Looked up from germline, CDR1 is SGHAT and CDR2 is FQNNGV. The CDR3 is 15 amino acids. The CDR3 nucleotides read TGTGCCAGCAGCTTAATGGGGACAGGGGGGGGCGAGCAGTACTTC. It codes for CASSLMGTGGGEQYF. Filled out from reference TRBV11-2 and TRBJ2-7, the complete variable domain reads EAGVAQSPRYKIIEKRQSVAFWCNPISGHATLYWYQQILGQGPKLLIQFQNNGVVDDSQLPKDRFSAERLKGVDSTLKIQPAKLEDSAVYLCASSLMGTGGGEQYFGPGTRLTVT.

This clone was observed a few times. The CDR3 DNA sequence: TGCGCCAGCAGCTCCCAAGGGGGGGGGAACAATGAGCAGTTCTTC. Translating it yields CASSSQGGGNNEQFF. This chain links TRBV5-1 with TRBJ2-1; a weak D match, TRBD2 (7 bases). CDR3 size: 15 residues. Trimming removed 3 bases from V and 5 bases from J, with 15 bases in between. The germline V gene encodes CDR1 SGHRS and CDR2 YFSETQ.

The V gene is TRBV28, the J gene TRBJ1-1, with D possibly TRBD1 on 6 matching bases. Germline V gives CDR1 MDHEN, CDR2 SYDVKM. Trimming stripped 3 bases from V and 0 bases from J, with 11 bases between. The CDR3 is 15 residues long. CDR3 region: CASSLPTGMNTEAFF. CDR3 DNA sequence: TGTGCCAGCAGTTTGCCGACAGGTATGAACACTGAAGCTTTCTTT.

The V and J genes are TRBV7-2 and TRBJ1-2, with D possibly TRBD1 on 6 matching bases. This CDR3 region has 14 residues. Trimming removed 3 bases at V and 4 bases at J, with 12 bases between. Germline loops: CDR1 SGHTA, CDR2 FQGNSA. The CDR3 bases are TGTGCCAGCAGCTTTGGACAGCCGGGCTATGGCTACACCTTC. It translates to CASSFGQPGYGYTF. The full variable domain, rest sourced from reference TRBV7-2 and TRBJ1-2, is GAGVSQSPSNKVTEKGKDVELRCDPISGHTALYWYRQSLGQGLEFLIYFQGNSAPDKSGLPSDRFSAERTGGSVSTLTIQRTQQEDSAVYLCASSFGQPGYGYTFGSGTRLTVV.

This clone has just a few counts. V and J are TRBV5-1 and TRBJ2-5; D might be TRBD1 (5 bases). Trimming removed 4 bases from V and 2 bases from J, with 18 bases in between. The CDR3 is 16 amino acids. Germline V gene lookup returns CDR1 SGHRS and CDR2 YFSETQ. CDR3 sequence reads: CASSPERGAAQETQYF. The DNA for the CDR3 is TGCGCCAGCAGCCCTGAGCGTGGGGCAGCACAAGAGACCCAGTACTTC.

This clone was counted only a few times. The genes are TRBV6-6 and TRBJ2-3; possible D gene TRBD1, 6 bases. The CDR3 sequence is 13 residues long. Germline CDR1 MNHNY, CDR2 SVGAGI (reference sequence). V was trimmed by 6 bases and J by 6 bases, leaving 13 bases between them. The DNA for the CDR3 is TGTGCCAGCAGCCTTCTAACAGGGGATACGCAGTATTTT. The encoded protein is CASSLLTGDTQYF.

This clone was detected a few times. As DNA, the CDR3 is TGTGCCAGCAGTGAAGAGCAGGGGGCGTGGGCTGAAGCTTTCTTT. The encoded protein is CASSEEQGAWAEAFF. This rearrangement joins TRBV6-1 to TRBJ1-1, with 8 nucleotides matching TRBD1. V trimming: 1 base; J trimming: 6 bases; junction bases outside the gene matches: 7. Germline assignment: CDR1 MNHNS and CDR2 SASEGT. The CDR3 spans 15 residues.

CDR3 in DNA: TGTGCCAGCAGCTTAGGACTAGCGGGAGGTGCAGATACGCAGTATTTT. As protein: CASSLGLAGGADTQYF. V is TRBV11-2 and J is TRBJ2-3, with 13 bases matching TRBD2. This CDR3 has 16 residues. V dropped 1 base and J dropped 4; count of bases not matched to a gene: 2. Germline V gene sequence: CDR1 SGHAT, CDR2 FQNNGV.

This chain links TRBV6-1 with TRBJ2-2; tentatively, D is TRBD2 (6 bases). The CDR3 is 15 amino acids. CDR1 is MNHNS and CDR2 is SASEGT in the germline V gene. V lost 4 bases, J lost 6 bases, and 15 bases lay in between. CDR3 in DNA: TGTGCCAGCAGTGCTGCGGGAAAGGTTTCCGGGGAGCTGTTTTTT. Translation: CASSAAGKVSGELFF.

The chain joins TRBV29-1 to TRBJ2-3, with D perhaps matching TRBD1 (6 bases). CDR3 length equals 12 residues. The V and J ends lost 7 bases and 6 bases respectively, with 14 bases between them. Per the germline V gene, CDR1 is SQVTM and CDR2 is ANQGSEA. CDR3 nucleotides: TGCAGCGAGCGACAGGCAGAGGATACGCAGTATTTT. It is translated as CSERQAEDTQYF.

This rearrangement joins TRBV19 to TRBJ1-2; D perhaps matches TRBD1 (6 bases). This CDR3 has 13 residues. The V end lost 4 bases, the J end lost 2 bases, and 8 bases lay between the germline ends. The germline CDR1 and CDR2 sequences are LNHDA and SQIVND (reference sequence). CDR3 in DNA: TGTGCCAGTAGTAGGGACACGAACTATGGCTACACCTTC. Translating it yields CASSRDTNYGYTF.

V gene TRBV28 combines with J gene TRBJ1-5; 12 bases align to TRBD1. V was clipped by 5 bases and J by 6 bases; unmatched bases: 5. This CDR3 spans 15 amino acids. Germline V gives CDR1 MDHEN, CDR2 SYDVKM. The CDR3 DNA reads TGTGCCAGCAGTGGGGACAGGGGGCTCCCTCAGCCCCAGCATTTT. Protein: CASSGDRGLPQPQHF.

This chain joins TRBV5-1 and TRBJ1-1, with D perhaps matching TRBD1 (6 bases). Looked up from germline, CDR1 is SGHRS and CDR2 is YFSETQ. The V and J ends lost 5 bases and 1 base respectively, with 12 bases between them. The CDR3 extends over 14 amino acids. The CDR3 region is CASREQGRNTEAFF. In DNA form, the CDR3 reads TGCGCCAGCAGGGAACAGGGAAGGAACACTGAAGCTTTCTTT.

The chain links TRBV5-6 to TRBJ2-1; D is uncertain. The CDR3 extends over 16 amino acids. The ends were cut back, 2 bases at V and 0 bases at J, with 12 bases in the middle. Looked up from germline, CDR1 is SGHDT and CDR2 is YYEEEE. The CDR3 loop reads CASSFDAVSSYNEQFF. In DNA, the CDR3 is TGTGCCAGCAGCTTTGACGCGGTTAGCTCCTACAATGAGCAGTTCTTC.

Worth noting for this clone: One junction end does not reproduce the germline sequence, and a read error may be involved. The chain couples TRBV7-7 to TRBJ2-2; tentative D call: TRBD2 (5 bases). Germline CDR1 SSHAT, CDR2 FNYEAQ (reference sequence). The CDR3 is 18 amino acids. The CDR3 DNA reads as TGTGCTAGCAGCTTACTAGAATCGAGAGACTCTCTTTGGGGGGAGCTGTTTTTT. This encodes CASSLLESRDSLWGELFF.

In this sample, this clone turned up a few times. V is TRBV28 and J is TRBJ1-2, with D possibly matching TRBD1 (5 bases). V lost 5 bases and J lost 1, with 11 bases in between. The CDR3 runs to 14 residues. Germline V lookup: CDR1 MDHEN, CDR2 SYDVKM. CDR3 bases: TGTGCCAGCAGTAGGGGCCTATATAACTATGGCTACACCTTC. It yields the protein CASSRGLYNYGYTF.

The chain recombines TRBV5-1 with TRBJ2-7; 9 bases are a match to TRBD1. CDR1 is SGHRS and CDR2 is YFSETQ in the germline V gene. There are 15 residues in the CDR3. The junction had 10 bases not matched to a gene; V was cut back by 7 bases and J by 2 bases. The CDR3: CASARLQGATYEQYF. The DNA for the CDR3 is TGCGCCAGCGCAAGGTTACAGGGGGCGACCTACGAGCAGTACTTC.

This clone has only a few counts. The V and J genes are TRBV7-9 and TRBJ2-7; maybe TRBD1 (5 bases). Germline CDR1 reads SEHNR; CDR2 reads FQNEAQ (reference sequence). The V end was cut by 8 bases, the J end by 3 bases, with 14 bases between. The CDR3 has 13 amino acids. The CDR3 nucleotides are TGTGCCAGCGGCTCCACAGGAGTCTACGAGCAGTACTTC. Translation: CASGSTGVYEQYF.

As for this clone: An end of the junction differs from the germline gene, which may be a read error. As DNA, the CDR3 is TGTGCCAGCAGCGCACATCAGGGTGAGGAGTTCTTC. Residues: CASSAHQGEEFF. The chain is built from TRBV28 and TRBJ2-1; D is possibly TRBD1 (5 bases). There are 12 residues in the CDR3. Germline assignment: CDR1 MDHEN and CDR2 SYDVKM.

This sequence joins TRBV27 and TRBJ1-1; no definite D call. V lost 2 bases and J 7 bases, leaving 5 bases between the germline ends. Germline loops: CDR1 MNHEY, CDR2 SMNVEV (reference sequence). CDR3 length: 11 amino acids. This CDR3 reads CASSLGSEAFF. The CDR3 nucleotides are TGTGCCAGCAGTTTAGGTAGTGAAGCTTTCTTT.

This clone was seen a few times. The V gene is TRBV10-3, the J gene TRBJ2-4, with 9 bases aligning to TRBD1. In germline, CDR1 is ENHRY, CDR2 SYGVKD. The CDR3 loop spans 15 amino acids. With 6 bases clipped from V and 5 bases from J, the junction kept 8 bases outside the gene matches. This CDR3 reads CAISPEWDRENIQYF. For the CDR3, the DNA is TGTGCCATCAGCCCAGAATGGGACAGGGAAAACATTCAGTACTTC.

The rearrangement uses TRBV2 and TRBJ2-1; 7 nucleotides match TRBD1. This CDR3 region has 15 residues. Trimming at V came to 7 bases and at J to 4 bases, leaving 10 bases not matched to a gene. The germline V gene encodes CDR1 SNHLY and CDR2 FYNNEI. CDR3 bases: TGTGCCAGCACCGCACAGGGGCCTCCTTACAATGAGCAGTTCTTC. This sequence encodes CASTAQGPPYNEQFF.

The gene calls are TRBV9 and TRBJ1-1, with 7 bases fitting TRBD1. Germline V gene sequence: CDR1 SGDLS, CDR2 YYNGEE. The CDR3 has 12 amino acids. The V and J ends lost 3 bases and 11 bases, in that order; junction bases with no gene match: 7. CDR3 sequence (DNA): TGTGCCAGCAGCGCAACAGGGGAGCGGGCTTTCTTT. It yields the protein CASSATGERAFF.

The genes are TRBV11-3 and TRBJ2-1; D remains ambiguous. There are 13 residues in the CDR3. Per the germline V gene, CDR1 is SGHNT and CDR2 is YENEEA. V was pared by 3 bases and J by 10 bases, with 13 bases between. This CDR3 reads CASSLERLDEQFF. The CDR3 coding sequence is TGTGCCAGCAGCTTGGAAAGACTTGACGAGCAGTTCTTC.

The table lists this clone with a few counts. The rearrangement joins TRBV7-9 to TRBJ2-2, with 11 bases lining up with TRBD1. The CDR3 is 16 amino acids. CDR1 and CDR2 (germline): SEHNR, FQNEAQ (reference sequence). Germline trimming cut 5 bases from V and 2 bases from J; bases unmatched to any gene: 4. The CDR3: CASSPGTGGNTGELFF. The CDR3 bases are TGTGCCAGCAGCCCAGGGACAGGGGGTAACACCGGGGAGCTGTTTTTT. The variable domain in full, with the rest retrieved from reference TRBV7-9 and TRBJ2-2, is DTGVSQNPRHKITKRGQNVTFRCDPISEHNRLYWYRQTLGQGPEFLTYFQNEAQLEKSRLLSDRFSAERPKGSFSTLEIQRTEQGDSAMYLCASSPGTGGNTGELFFGEGSRLTVL.

This clone occurred a few times. CDR3 nucleotide sequence: TGCGCCAGCAGTGAGTCGTCGGCAGGGAATGAAAAACTGTTTTTT. The encoded protein is CASSESSAGNEKLFF. The chain couples TRBV10-1 to TRBJ1-4; D may be TRBD1 (5 bases). Trimming pared 0 bases from V and 5 bases from J, leaving 10 bases between. Germline V gene lookup returns CDR1 WNHNN and CDR2 SYGVQD (reference sequence). The CDR3 is made up of 15 amino acids.